These 25 T cell receptor beta chains were all obtained from the same sample, sequenced in a study of T cells in Graves' hyperthyroidism and ophthalmopathy. Amplified TCR beta CDR3 regions came from RNA transcripts. The primer set for the first-round RT-PCR of the TCR CDR3 was HTBI. TCRdb re-called the multiplex PCR reads through MiXCR, storing one row per CDR3 protein. The table shows almost 600,000 distinct CDR3 sequences, with about 14% occurring only once. The sample taken for sequencing was blood. The receptors were sampled from a woman in her 30s with Graves' hyperthyroidism that later progressed to Graves' ophthalmopathy.

This clonotype appeared many times. The chain carries TRBV18 and TRBJ2-5; D perhaps matches TRBD1 (5 bases). V lost 3 bases and J 2 bases, leaving 10 bases between the germline ends. Germline V lookup: CDR1 KGHSH, CDR2 LQKENI. The CDR3 spans 14 residues. Written as DNA, the CDR3 is TGTGCCAGCTCACCTCAGGGCCCGCAAGAGACCCAGTACTTC. Translation gives CASSPQGPQETQYF.

The chain carries TRBV7-2 and TRBJ1-2; possible D gene TRBD1, 6 bases. CDR3 length equals 15 residues. From germline, CDR1 is SGHTA and CDR2 FQGNSA. Trimming left V 2 bases short and J 3 bases short, with 13 bases between. The CDR3 DNA reads as TGTGCCAGCAGCTTAAGGCAGGGGTACGACTATGGCTACACCTTC. It is translated as CASSLRQGYDYGYTF.

This clonotype occurred many times. This chain uses TRBV28 with TRBJ2-3; the D is unclear. This CDR3 is 12 amino acids long. The V and J ends lost 5 bases and 3 bases respectively, with 6 bases between them. The germline V gene has CDR1 MDHEN and CDR2 SYDVKM. The CDR3 nucleotides are TGTGCCAGCAGTCCACCGACAGATACGCAGTATTTT. This gives the protein CASSPPTDTQYF.

This clonotype was picked up many times. The V and J genes are TRBV19 and TRBJ2-7; 7 bases align to TRBD1. The CDR3 spans 15 residues. Per germline, CDR1 LNHDA and CDR2 SQIVND (reference sequence). The J segment lost 3 bases and the V segment lost 3 bases, leaving 8 bases of the junction unmatched. The chain's CDR3 is CASSMRQGVFYEQYF. The CDR3 nucleotides are TGTGCCAGTAGTATGAGGCAGGGGGTGTTCTACGAGCAGTACTTC.

This clonotype was seen at least ten times. The chain uses TRBV12-3 or TRBV12-4 and TRBJ2-5, with 7 bases fitting TRBD1. Trimming took 7 bases from V and 1 from J; bases not matched to a gene: 12. The CDR3 is made up of 16 amino acids. The CDR3: CASTNPTGSLQETQYF. The CDR3 nucleotides are TGTGCCAGCACCAACCCGACAGGGTCACTCCAAGAGACCCAGTACTTC.

This clonotype was detected ten times or more. This chain connects TRBV20-1 to TRBJ1-1, with a tentative D call TRBD1 (6 bases). V was shortened by 5 bases and J by 1 base, with 17 bases between the two germline ends. From germline, CDR1 is DFQATT and CDR2 SNEGSKA (reference sequence). The CDR3 contains 15 residues. CDR3 amino acids: CSAPTTGGKNTEAFF. The CDR3 nucleotides read TGCAGTGCTCCAACGACGGGGGGCAAGAACACTGAAGCTTTCTTT.

This chain links TRBV12-5 with TRBJ2-1, with TRBD2 identical over 8 bases. The V gene end was trimmed by 0 bases and the J gene end by 6 bases; junction bases not matched to a gene: 4. The CDR3 runs to 15 residues. Per the germline V gene, CDR1 is LGHNT and CDR2 is FRNRAP. CDR3 sequence (DNA): TGTGCTAGTGGTTTGGTCGGACTAGCAGTCAATGAGCAGTTCTTC. Translation: CASGLVGLAVNEQFF.

CDR3 protein: CSAKWEGTNEKLFF. CDR3 coding DNA: TGCAGTGCTAAGTGGGAGGGAACTAATGAAAAACTGTTTTTT. This sequence joins TRBV20-1 and TRBJ1-4; no reliable D call. CDR3 length: 14 residues. Between the trimmed V and J ends, which lost 4 bases and 1 base, there was a span of 10 bases. Germline CDR1 is DFQATT and CDR2 is SNEGSKA (reference sequence).

About this clonotype itself: The CDR3 does not end in the conserved phenylalanine or tryptophan, so this is likely a read error. V usage is TRBV7-8 and J usage is TRBJ2-1; 8 nucleotides agree with TRBD2. CDR3 length equals 17 residues. CDR1 is SGHVS, CDR2 FQNEAQ, per germline. V gave up 3 bases and J gave up 2 bases; unmatched junction bases: 9. Here the CDR3 DNA reads TGTGCCAGCAGCTTTAAAGCAGCGGGGGCCACCTACAATGAGCAGTTCCTC. Residues: CASSFKAAGATYNEQFL.

This clonotype was recorded at least ten times. CDR3 sequence: CSARQVYEQYF. DNA of the CDR3: TGCAGTGCTAGGCAGGTTTACGAGCAGTACTTC. The chain is built from TRBV20-1 and TRBJ2-7; D is uncertain. Germline CDR1 reads DFQATT; CDR2 reads SNEGSKA (reference sequence). CDR3 length equals 11 residues. Deletions cut 3 bases from V and 4 bases from J, with 7 bases between.

The V gene is TRBV28, the J gene TRBJ2-7; D is unclear. The germline gives CDR1 MDHEN, CDR2 SYDVKM. V was cut by 1 base and J by 6 bases, with 10 bases left in between. This CDR3 is built from 13 residues. CDR3 region: CASSLLAQIEQYF. The CDR3 region has the DNA TGTGCCAGCAGTTTATTGGCACAAATCGAGCAGTACTTC.

V and J are TRBV19 and TRBJ2-1, with TRBD1 matching over 8 bases. Per the germline V gene, CDR1 is LNHDA and CDR2 is SQIVND (reference sequence). This CDR3 has 16 amino acids. V dropped 4 bases and J dropped 8; count of bases not matched to a gene: 13. The CDR3 loop reads CASSRKQGVRADEQFF. CDR3 bases: TGTGCCAGTAGTAGGAAACAGGGGGTTAGGGCCGATGAGCAGTTCTTC.

This chain joins TRBV4-1 and TRBJ2-7, with TRBD2 matching over 10 bases. J was trimmed by 7 bases and V by 4 bases; bases with no gene match: 10. There are 15 residues in the CDR3. The germline gives CDR1 MGHRA, CDR2 YSYEKL. CDR3 DNA: TGCGCCAGCAGCCTGGGGACTAGCGAGGGTCGGGAGCAGTACTTC. This encodes CASSLGTSEGREQYF.

The table lists this clonotype with many counts. The chain employs TRBV30 and TRBJ2-7; 7 bases are a match to TRBD2. Germline lookup yields CDR1 GTSNPN and CDR2 SVGIG (reference sequence). V was pared by 2 bases and J by 0 bases, with 4 bases of the junction left unmatched. There are 14 residues in the CDR3. The CDR3 bases are TGTGCCTGGAGTAACCTAGCGGACTCCTACGAGCAGTACTTC. It encodes CAWSNLADSYEQYF.

Ten or more counts support this clonotype. The J gene is TRBJ2-1, the V gene TRBV11-3; TRBD2 matches 8 bases. The germline V gene encodes CDR1 SGHNT and CDR2 YENEEA. V was pared by 5 bases and J by 7 bases, with 13 bases of the junction left unmatched. CDR3 length: 16 residues. The CDR3 protein is CASSHLGAGEGNEQFF. As DNA, the CDR3 is TGTGCCAGCAGCCACCTGGGAGCGGGAGAGGGAAATGAGCAGTTCTTC.

This clonotype was counted a single time. V is TRBV12-3 or TRBV12-4 and J is TRBJ1-6; D remains ambiguous. The CDR3 length is 14 residues. V lost 3 bases, J lost 7 bases, and 10 bases lay in between. CDR3 amino acids: CASSFGRRNSPLHF. CDR3 sequence (DNA): TGTGCCAGCAGTTTCGGACGGAGGAATTCACCCCTCCACTTT.

Many counts were recorded for this clonotype. The J gene is TRBJ2-2, the V gene TRBV7-8, with a weak D call TRBD2 (5 bases). The CDR3 covers 16 residues. V shed 5 bases and J shed 3 bases, with 16 bases lying between them. Germline V gene data show CDR1 as SGHVS and CDR2 as FQNEAQ. CDR3 coding DNA: TGTGCCAGCAGCCCCCGAGGAGGCTATGACACCGGGGAGCTGTTTTTT. Residues: CASSPRGGYDTGELFF.

This clonotype was seen many times. CDR3 protein: CASSFQGGQGDGYTF. CDR3 in DNA: TGCGCCAGCAGCTTCCAGGGCGGACAGGGAGACGGCTACACCTTC. The chain recombines TRBV5-1 with TRBJ1-2, with TRBD1 identical over 8 bases. Germline CDR1 reads SGHRS; CDR2 reads YFSETQ. The CDR3 has 15 residues. V shed 2 bases and J 8 bases; nucleotides not matched to a gene: 11.

This clonotype was observed at least ten times. This sequence joins TRBV19 and TRBJ1-5, with unresolved D. This CDR3 spans 13 amino acids. V was trimmed by 3 bases and J by 3 bases, leaving 6 bases between them. The germline V gene has CDR1 LNHDA and CDR2 SQIVND (reference sequence). CDR3 sequence reads: CASSIGFNQPQHF. The CDR3 nucleotides are TGTGCCAGTAGTATCGGATTCAATCAGCCCCAGCATTTT.

The CDR3 loop is CASSWELANQETQYF. The CDR3 nucleotides read TGCGCCAGCAGCTGGGAACTAGCAAACCAAGAGACCCAGTACTTC. This sequence joins TRBV5-1 and TRBJ2-5, with D possibly being TRBD2 (6 bases). The CDR3 contains 15 residues. V lost 3 bases and J 0 bases, leaving 12 bases between the germline ends. Germline assignment: CDR1 SGHRS and CDR2 YFSETQ.

This clonotype was found a few times. The chain combines TRBV2 with TRBJ1-3; D ambiguous. Trimming removed 8 bases from V and 6 bases from J, with 14 bases in between. Germline CDR1 and CDR2: SNHLY and FYNNEI. This CDR3 comprises 13 residues. The chain's CDR3 is CASAEHGENTIYF. DNA of the CDR3: TGTGCCAGCGCGGAACATGGGGAAAACACCATATATTTT.

The table lists this clonotype with many counts. The V call is TRBV4-1, the J call TRBJ2-7; D is undetermined. Germline CDR1 and CDR2: MGHRA and YSYEKL. Trimming shortened V by 1 base and J by 3 bases, and 7 bases separated the two germline ends. The CDR3 is 13 residues long. The CDR3 DNA is TGCGCCAGCAGCCAAGTGGGCGTCTACGAGCAGTACTTC. Its translation is CASSQVGVYEQYF.

Details on this clonotype: A much larger clone sits a single nucleotide away, making a read error possible. This rearrangement joins TRBV27 to TRBJ2-7; 9 nucleotides match TRBD1. This CDR3 has 15 residues. Germline assignment: CDR1 MNHEY and CDR2 SMNVEV (reference sequence). The V gene end was trimmed by 4 bases and the J gene end by 3 bases; junction bases not matched to a gene: 7. For the CDR3, the DNA is TGTGCCAGCAGTTCGGGACAGGGTGAATACTACGAGCAGTACTTC. Protein product: CASSSGQGEYYEQYF.

The sample holds many counts of this clonotype. In nucleotides, the CDR3 is TGTGCCAGCAGCGTAGGACTTAAGGCGGGAGCAGATACGCAGTATTTT. Protein product: CASSVGLKAGADTQYF. The V and J genes are TRBV9 and TRBJ2-3; 7 positions agree with TRBD2. Germline V lookup: CDR1 SGDLS, CDR2 YYNGEE. This CDR3 comprises 16 residues. The junction had 8 bases not matched to a gene; V was cut back by 0 bases and J by 4 bases.

This clonotype occurred a few times. The V call is TRBV4-3, the J call TRBJ2-5, with D perhaps TRBD2 (6 bases). The CDR3 is 14 amino acids. Trimming removed 1 base from V and 3 bases from J, with 9 bases in between. Germline CDR1 LGHNA, CDR2 YSLEER. This chain's CDR3 is CASSQVGTEETQYF. In DNA, the CDR3 is TGCGCCAGCAGCCAAGTAGGGACTGAAGAGACCCAGTACTTC.